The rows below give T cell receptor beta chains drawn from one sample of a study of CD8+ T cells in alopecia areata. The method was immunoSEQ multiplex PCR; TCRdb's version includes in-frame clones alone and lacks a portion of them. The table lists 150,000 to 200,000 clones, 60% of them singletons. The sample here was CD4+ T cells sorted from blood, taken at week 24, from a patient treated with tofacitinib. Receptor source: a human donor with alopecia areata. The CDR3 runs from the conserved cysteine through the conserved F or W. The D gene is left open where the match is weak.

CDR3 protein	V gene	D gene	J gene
CASSGGDSPLHF	TRBV27	.	TRBJ1-6
CATSRHRDMPHF	TRBV15	.	TRBJ1-2
CASRAGDEQFF	TRBV2	TRBD2	TRBJ2-1
CASVGQPLYGYTF	TRBV2	.	TRBJ1-2
CASSQTGDHQPQHF	TRBV25-1	TRBD1	TRBJ1-5
CSVVLAGVPYGYTF	TRBV29-1	.	TRBJ1-2
CASSYALRQGETQYF	TRBV6-6	.	TRBJ2-5
CSGGKPGTEAFF	TRBV29-1	.	TRBJ1-1
CASSDWGAFF	TRBV2	.	TRBJ1-1
CASSLGNRGLYEQYF	TRBV7-2	.	TRBJ2-7
CASSGTGVGSPLHF	TRBV25-1	TRBD1	TRBJ1-6
CSVELGDEKLFF	TRBV29-1	.	TRBJ1-4
CASDAQGVEETQYF	TRBV2	TRBD1	TRBJ2-5
CSVERSRVGEQYF	TRBV29-1	.	TRBJ2-7
CASSRDILTYEQYF	TRBV4-3	.	TRBJ2-7
CASSQAGQAQYF	TRBV14	.	TRBJ2-4
CASSYNYEQYF	TRBV2	.	TRBJ2-7
CASSYEPYTEAFF	TRBV6-4	.	TRBJ1-1
CASSGFGDSGSYTF	TRBV6-1	TRBD1	TRBJ1-2
CASSQGTSGTTDTQYF	TRBV4-3	TRBD2	TRBJ2-3
CASRLAKTQYF	TRBV2	.	TRBJ2-5
CASSSNGGGETQYF	TRBV5-1	TRBD2	TRBJ2-5
CASSLGTYEQYF	TRBV11-2	.	TRBJ2-7
CASSLRTVGSGLQYF	TRBV7-9	.	TRBJ2-7
CAWGDGKNSPLHF	TRBV30	.	TRBJ1-6
CASSLIRGTGNTEAFF	TRBV5-6	TRBD1	TRBJ1-1
CATSRVQQPQHF	TRBV15	.	TRBJ1-5
CASSRQGASTEAFF	TRBV19	TRBD1	TRBJ1-1
CSASAGHNIQYF	TRBV29-1	.	TRBJ2-4
CASSSTPDTQYF	TRBV7-9	.	TRBJ2-3
CASSLGRGTQGTNSPLHF	TRBV7-2	.	TRBJ1-6
CASRSARDTQYF	TRBV2	.	TRBJ2-3
CAWISEETQYF	TRBV30	.	TRBJ2-5
CASSPLRSGANVLTF	TRBV6-1	.	TRBJ2-6
CASSASSGDTDTQYF	TRBV2	TRBD2	TRBJ2-3
CASSESERDTQYF	TRBV25-1	.	TRBJ2-3
CSTSSGGIDTQYF	TRBV29-1	TRBD2	TRBJ2-3
CASSPRGGAYEQYF	TRBV7-2	TRBD2	TRBJ2-7
CSVEGQGYSNTEAFF	TRBV29-1	TRBD1	TRBJ1-1
CASSSISSGYTF	TRBV6-5	.	TRBJ1-2
CSVEIRGPNTGELFF	TRBV29-1	TRBD1	TRBJ2-2
CAWSGVTGELFF	TRBV30	.	TRBJ2-2
CSAPGDWEICEQYF	TRBV29-1	.	TRBJ2-7
CASSLGATNEKLFF	TRBV7-3	.	TRBJ1-4
CASSSGDRGPHQPQHF	TRBV7-2	TRBD1	TRBJ1-5
CSVGTLTGKTEAFF	TRBV29-1	.	TRBJ1-1
CASSFRLEVNEQFF	TRBV9	.	TRBJ2-1
CSVRDGETQYF	TRBV29-1	.	TRBJ2-5
CASSPGSGVNNEQFF	TRBV5-1	TRBD2	TRBJ2-1
CAISYPAPGGLTYEQYF	TRBV10-3	.	TRBJ2-7
CSAPQQGPPIF	TRBV20-1	.	TRBJ2-1
CAWERGGNNEQFF	TRBV30	.	TRBJ2-1
CASSPEIGSSSYNEQFF	TRBV11-2	.	TRBJ2-1